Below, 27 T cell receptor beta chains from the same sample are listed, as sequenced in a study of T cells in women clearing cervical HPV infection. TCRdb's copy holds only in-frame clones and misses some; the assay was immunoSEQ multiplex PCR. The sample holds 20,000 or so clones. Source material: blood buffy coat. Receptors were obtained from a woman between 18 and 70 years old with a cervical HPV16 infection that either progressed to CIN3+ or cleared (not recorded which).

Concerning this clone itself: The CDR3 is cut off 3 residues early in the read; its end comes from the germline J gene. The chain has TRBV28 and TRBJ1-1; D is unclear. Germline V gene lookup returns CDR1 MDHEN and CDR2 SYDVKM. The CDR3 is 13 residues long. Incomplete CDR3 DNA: TGTGCCAGCAGACTACCAGGCGGGATGTCG. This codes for CASRLPGGMS. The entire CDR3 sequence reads CASRLPGGMSAFF.

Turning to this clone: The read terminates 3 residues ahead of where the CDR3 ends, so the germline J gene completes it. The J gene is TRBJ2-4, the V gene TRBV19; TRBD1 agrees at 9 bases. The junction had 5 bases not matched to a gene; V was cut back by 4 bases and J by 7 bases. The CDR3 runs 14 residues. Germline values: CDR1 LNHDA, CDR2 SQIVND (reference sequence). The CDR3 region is CASSTGTGFNIQYF. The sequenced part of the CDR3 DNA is TGTGCCAGTAGTACCGGGACAGGGTTCAACATT.

The part of the CDR3 DNA that was read is TGTGCCAGCAGTTACTTCGGCGGGGGCGAATACGAG. Translation gives CASSYFGGGEYE. The full-length CDR3 reads as CASSYFGGGEYEQYF. The chain employs TRBV6-2 or TRBV6-3 and TRBJ2-7; a weak D match, TRBD2 (7 bases). The read terminates 3 residues ahead of where the CDR3 ends, so the germline J gene completes it. The germline gives CDR1 MNHEY, CDR2 SVGEGT. Between the trimmed V and J ends, which lost 1 base and 4 bases, there was a span of 14 bases. The CDR3 runs to 15 residues.

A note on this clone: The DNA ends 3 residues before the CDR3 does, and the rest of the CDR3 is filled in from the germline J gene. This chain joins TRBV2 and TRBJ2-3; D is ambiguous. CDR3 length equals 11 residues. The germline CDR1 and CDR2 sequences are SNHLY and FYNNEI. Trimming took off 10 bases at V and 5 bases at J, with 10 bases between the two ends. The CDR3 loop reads CATTEKDTQYF. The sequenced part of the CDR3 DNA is TGTGCCACCACAGAGAAAGATACG.

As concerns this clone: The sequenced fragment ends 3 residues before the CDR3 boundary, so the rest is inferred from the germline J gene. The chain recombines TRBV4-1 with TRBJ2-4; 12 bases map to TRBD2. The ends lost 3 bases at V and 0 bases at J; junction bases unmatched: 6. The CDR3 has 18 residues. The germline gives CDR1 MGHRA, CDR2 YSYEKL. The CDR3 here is CASSHLGLAGLAKNIQYF. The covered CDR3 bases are TGCGCCAGCAGCCACCTTGGACTAGCGGGATTAGCCAAAAACATT.

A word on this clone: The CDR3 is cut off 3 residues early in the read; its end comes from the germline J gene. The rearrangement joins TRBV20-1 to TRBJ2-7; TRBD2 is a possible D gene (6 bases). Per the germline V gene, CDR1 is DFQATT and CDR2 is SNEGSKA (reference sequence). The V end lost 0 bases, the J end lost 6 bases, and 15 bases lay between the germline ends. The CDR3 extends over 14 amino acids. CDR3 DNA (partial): TGCAGTGCTAGAGACCTTCGGGGGATGGGCGAG. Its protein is CSARDLRGMGE. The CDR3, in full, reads CSARDLRGMGEQYF.

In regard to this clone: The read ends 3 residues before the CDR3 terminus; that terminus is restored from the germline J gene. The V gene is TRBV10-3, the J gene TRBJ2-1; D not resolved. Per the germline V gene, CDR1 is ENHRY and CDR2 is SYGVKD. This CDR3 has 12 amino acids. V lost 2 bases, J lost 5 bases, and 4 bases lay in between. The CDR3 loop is CAISENNNEQFF. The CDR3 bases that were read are TGTGCCATCAGTGAGAATAACAATGAG.

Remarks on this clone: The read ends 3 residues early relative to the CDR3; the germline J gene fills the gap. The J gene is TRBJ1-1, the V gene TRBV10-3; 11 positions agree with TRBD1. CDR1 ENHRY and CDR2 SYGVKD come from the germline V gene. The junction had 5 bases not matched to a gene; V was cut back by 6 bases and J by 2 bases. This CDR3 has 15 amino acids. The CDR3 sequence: CAIRGTGGLNTEAFF. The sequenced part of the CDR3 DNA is TGTGCCATCAGGGGGACAGGGGGTTTAAACACTGAA.

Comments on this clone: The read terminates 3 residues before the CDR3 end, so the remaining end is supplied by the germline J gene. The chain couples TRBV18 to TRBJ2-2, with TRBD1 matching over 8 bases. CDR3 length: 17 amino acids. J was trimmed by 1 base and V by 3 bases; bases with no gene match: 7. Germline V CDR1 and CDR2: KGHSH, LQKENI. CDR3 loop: CASSPKGQGWNTGELFF. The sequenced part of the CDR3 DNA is TGTGCCAGCTCACCTAAAGGACAGGGATGGAACACCGGGGAG.

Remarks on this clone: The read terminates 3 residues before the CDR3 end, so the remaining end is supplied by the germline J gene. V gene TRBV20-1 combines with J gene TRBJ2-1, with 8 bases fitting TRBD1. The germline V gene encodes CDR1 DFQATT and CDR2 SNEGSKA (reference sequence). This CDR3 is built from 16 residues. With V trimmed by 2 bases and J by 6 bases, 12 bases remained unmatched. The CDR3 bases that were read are TGCAGTGCTAGACCTTTGGACAGGGTCTCTGTCAATGAG. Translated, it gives CSARPLDRVSVNE. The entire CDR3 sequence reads CSARPLDRVSVNEQFF.

The CDR3: CASSPRTSGSGETQYF. The CDR3 DNA, read in part, is TGTGCCAGCAGCCCGCGGACTAGCGGGAGTGGTGAGACC. This sequence joins TRBV7-8 and TRBJ2-5, with 13 bases aligning to TRBD2. The observed sequence ends 3 residues before the CDR3 terminus, with the missing tail filled in from the germline J gene. In germline, CDR1 is SGHVS, CDR2 FQNEAQ. The CDR3 has 16 amino acids. V was pared by 5 bases and J by 5 bases, with 8 bases of the junction left unmatched.

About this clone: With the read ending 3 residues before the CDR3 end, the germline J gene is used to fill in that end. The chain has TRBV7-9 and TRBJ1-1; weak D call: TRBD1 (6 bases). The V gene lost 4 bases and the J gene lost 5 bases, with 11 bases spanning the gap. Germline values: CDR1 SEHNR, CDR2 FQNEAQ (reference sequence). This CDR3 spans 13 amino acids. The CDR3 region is CASSSNRVTEAFF. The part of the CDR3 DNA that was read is TGTGCCAGCAGCTCTAACAGGGTAACTGAA.

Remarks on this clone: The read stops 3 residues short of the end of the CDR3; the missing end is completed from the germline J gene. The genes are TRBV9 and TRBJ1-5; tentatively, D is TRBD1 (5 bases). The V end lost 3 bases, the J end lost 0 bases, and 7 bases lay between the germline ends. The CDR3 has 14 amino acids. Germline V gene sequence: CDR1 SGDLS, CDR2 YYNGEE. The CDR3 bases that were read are TGTGCCAGCAGCGAAACAGGTAGCAATCAGCCC. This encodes CASSETGSNQP. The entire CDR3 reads CASSETGSNQPQHF. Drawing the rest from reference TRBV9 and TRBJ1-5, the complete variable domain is DSGVTQTPKHLITATGQRVTLRCSPRSGDLSVYWYQQSLDQGLQFLIQYYNGEERAKGNILERFSAQQFPDLHSELNLSSLELGDSALYFCASSETGSNQPQHFGDGTRLSIL.

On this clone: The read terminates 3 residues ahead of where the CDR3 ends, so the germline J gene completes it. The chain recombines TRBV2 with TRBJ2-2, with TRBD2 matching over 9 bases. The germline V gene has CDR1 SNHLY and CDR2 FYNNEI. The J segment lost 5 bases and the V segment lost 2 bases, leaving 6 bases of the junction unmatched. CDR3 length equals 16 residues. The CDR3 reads CASSEMGGRATGELFF. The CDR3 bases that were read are TGTGCCAGCAGTGAAATGGGCGGGAGGGCAACCGGGGAG.

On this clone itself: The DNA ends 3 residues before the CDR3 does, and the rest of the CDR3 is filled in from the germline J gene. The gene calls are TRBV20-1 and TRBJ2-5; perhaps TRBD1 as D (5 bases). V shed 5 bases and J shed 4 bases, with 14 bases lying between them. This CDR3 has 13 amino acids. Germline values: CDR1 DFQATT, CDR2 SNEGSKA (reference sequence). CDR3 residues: CSAYQGMGETQYF. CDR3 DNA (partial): TGCAGTGCTTATCAGGGTATGGGAGAGACC.

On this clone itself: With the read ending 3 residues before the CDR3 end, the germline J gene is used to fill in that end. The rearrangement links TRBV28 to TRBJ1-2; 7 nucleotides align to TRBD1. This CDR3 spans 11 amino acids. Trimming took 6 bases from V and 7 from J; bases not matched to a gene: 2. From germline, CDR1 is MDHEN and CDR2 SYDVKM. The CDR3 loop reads CASSNRGGYTF. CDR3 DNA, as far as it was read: TGTGCCAGCAGCAACAGGGGTGGC.

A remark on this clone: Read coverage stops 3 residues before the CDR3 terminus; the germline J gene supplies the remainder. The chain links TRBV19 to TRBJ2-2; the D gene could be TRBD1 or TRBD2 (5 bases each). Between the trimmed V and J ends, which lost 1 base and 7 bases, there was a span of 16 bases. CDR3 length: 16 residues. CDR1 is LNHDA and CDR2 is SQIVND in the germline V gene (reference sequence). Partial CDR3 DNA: TGTGCCAGTAGTATAGGGCCAGGGAGAAAGGTCGGGGAG. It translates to CASSIGPGRKVGE. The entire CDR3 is CASSIGPGRKVGELFF. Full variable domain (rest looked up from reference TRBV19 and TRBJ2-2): DGGITQSPKYLFRKEGQNVTLSCEQNLNHDAMYWYRQDPGQGLRLIYYSQIVNDFQKGDIAEGYSVSREKKESFPLTVTSAQKNPTAFYLCASSIGPGRKVGELFFGEGSRLTVL.

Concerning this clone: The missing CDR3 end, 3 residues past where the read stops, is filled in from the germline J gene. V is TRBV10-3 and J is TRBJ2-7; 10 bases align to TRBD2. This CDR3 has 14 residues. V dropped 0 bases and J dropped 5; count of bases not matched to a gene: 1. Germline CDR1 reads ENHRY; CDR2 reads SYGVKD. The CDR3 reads CAISESLAGDEQYF. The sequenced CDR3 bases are TGTGCCATCAGTGAGTCCCTAGCGGGAGACGAG.

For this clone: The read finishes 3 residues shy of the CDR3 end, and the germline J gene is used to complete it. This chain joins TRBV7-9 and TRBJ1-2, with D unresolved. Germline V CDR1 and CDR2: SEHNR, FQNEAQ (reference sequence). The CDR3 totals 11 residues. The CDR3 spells CASRVADTYTF. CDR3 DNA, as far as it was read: TGTGCCAGCAGGGTCGCAGATACC. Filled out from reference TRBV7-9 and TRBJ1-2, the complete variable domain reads DTGVSQNPRHKITKRGQNVTFRCDPISEHNRLYWYRQTLGQGPEFLTYFQNEAQLEKSRLLSDRFSAERPKGSFSTLEIQRTEQGDSAMYLCASRVADTYTFGSGTRLTVV.

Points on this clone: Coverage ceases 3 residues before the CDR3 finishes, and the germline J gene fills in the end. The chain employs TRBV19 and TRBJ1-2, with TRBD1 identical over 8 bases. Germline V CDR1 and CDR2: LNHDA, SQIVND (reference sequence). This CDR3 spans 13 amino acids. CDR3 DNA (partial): TGTGCCAGTAGTATACCAGGGGGCGGAGGC. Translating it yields CASSIPGGGG. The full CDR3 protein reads CASSIPGGGGYTF.

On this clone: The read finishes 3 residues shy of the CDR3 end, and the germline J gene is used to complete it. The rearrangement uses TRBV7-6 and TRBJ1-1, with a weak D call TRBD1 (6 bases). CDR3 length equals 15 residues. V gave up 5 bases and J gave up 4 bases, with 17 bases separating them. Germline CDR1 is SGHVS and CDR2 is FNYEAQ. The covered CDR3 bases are TGTGCCAGCAGCCGGGAAACAGGGAGGATCACTGAA. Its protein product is CASSRETGRITE. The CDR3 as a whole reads CASSRETGRITEAFF.

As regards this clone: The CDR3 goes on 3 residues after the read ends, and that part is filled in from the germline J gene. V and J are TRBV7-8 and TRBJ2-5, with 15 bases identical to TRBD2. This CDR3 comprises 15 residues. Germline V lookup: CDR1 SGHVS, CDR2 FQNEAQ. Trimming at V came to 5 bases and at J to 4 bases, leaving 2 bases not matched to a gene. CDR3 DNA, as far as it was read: TGTGCCAGCAGCCCGGGACTAGCGGGAGGAGAGACC. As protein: CASSPGLAGGET. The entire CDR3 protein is CASSPGLAGGETQYF. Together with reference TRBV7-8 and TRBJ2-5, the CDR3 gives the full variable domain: GAGVSQSPRYKVAKRGQDVALRCDPISGHVSLFWYQQALGQGPEFLTYFQNEAQLDKSGLPSDRFFAERPEGSVSTLKIQRTQQEDSAVYLCASSPGLAGGETQYFGPGTRLLVL.

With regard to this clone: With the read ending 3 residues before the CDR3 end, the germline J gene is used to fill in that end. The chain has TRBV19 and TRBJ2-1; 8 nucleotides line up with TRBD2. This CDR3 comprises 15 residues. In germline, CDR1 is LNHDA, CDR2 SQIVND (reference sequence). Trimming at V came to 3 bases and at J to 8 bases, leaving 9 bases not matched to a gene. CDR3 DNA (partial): TGTGCCAGTAGTATCGGACTAGCTTGGAAGGATGAG. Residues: CASSIGLAWKDE. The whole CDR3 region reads CASSIGLAWKDEQFF.

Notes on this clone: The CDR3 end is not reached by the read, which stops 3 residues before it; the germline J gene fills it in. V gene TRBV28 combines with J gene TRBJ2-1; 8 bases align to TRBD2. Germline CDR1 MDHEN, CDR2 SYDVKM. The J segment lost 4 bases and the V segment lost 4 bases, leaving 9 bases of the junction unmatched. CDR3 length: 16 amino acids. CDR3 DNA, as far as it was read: TGTGCCAGCAGTTCCGGGGGGGAGGGACCTTACAATGAG. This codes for CASSSGGEGPYNE. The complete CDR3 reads CASSSGGEGPYNEQFF. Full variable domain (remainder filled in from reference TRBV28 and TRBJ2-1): DVKVTQSSRYLVKRTGEKVFLECVQDMDHENMFWYRQDPGLGLRLIYFSYDVKMKEKGDIPEGYSVSREKKERFSLILESASTNQTSMYLCASSSGGEGPYNEQFFGPGTRLTVL.

CDR3 loop: CSASPGQGAQPQHF. Incomplete CDR3 DNA: TGCAGTGCTAGCCCCGGACAGGGAGCTCAGCCC. This chain links TRBV20-1 with TRBJ1-5; 8 nucleotides match TRBD1. From the germline J gene comes the end of the CDR3, since the read stops 3 residues before it. Germline CDR1 reads DFQATT; CDR2 reads SNEGSKA (reference sequence). The J segment lost 6 bases and the V segment lost 3 bases, leaving 7 bases of the junction unmatched. This CDR3 comprises 14 residues.

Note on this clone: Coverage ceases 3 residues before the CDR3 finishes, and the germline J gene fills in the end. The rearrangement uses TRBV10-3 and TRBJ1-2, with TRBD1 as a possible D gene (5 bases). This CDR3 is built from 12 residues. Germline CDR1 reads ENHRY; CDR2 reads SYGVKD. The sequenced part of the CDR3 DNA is TGTGCCATCAGAAGGACGGACAATGAC. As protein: CAIRRTDND. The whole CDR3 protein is CAIRRTDNDYTF.

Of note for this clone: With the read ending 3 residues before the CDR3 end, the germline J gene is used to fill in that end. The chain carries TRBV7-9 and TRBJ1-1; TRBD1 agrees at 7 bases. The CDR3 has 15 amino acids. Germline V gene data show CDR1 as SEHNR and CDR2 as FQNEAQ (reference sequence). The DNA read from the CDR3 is TGTGCCAGCAGCTTAAGGGGGCGAACCTACAATGAG. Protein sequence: CASSLRGRTYNE. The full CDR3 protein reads CASSLRGRTYNEAFF.